This TCR beta chain came from a study of shared clonotypes between healthy human individuals. The table came from immunoSEQ multiplex PCR; TCRdb's copy has only in-frame clones and leaves some out. The sample has 550,000 to 800,000 clones, less than 95% seen once. This CDR3 region has 12 residues. The V gene is TRBV12-2, the J gene TRBJ2-1; TRBD2 is the table's D call, not checked against the DNA. TRBV12-2 is classified as a pseudogene. The receptor's source is a man in his late teens or twenties in good health. Some clones in this sample may be carry-over from other donors' samples. Sequences were obtained from memory CD8+ T cells from PBMCs. The subset: CD45RO+ cells pooled with CCR7-negative TemRA cells. The CDR3 protein is CAGLPWECEQFF. The CDR3 nucleotides read TGTGCAGGACTCCCTTGGGAATGTGAGCAGTTCTTC.